One and the same sample provided the 13 T cell receptor beta chains below, sequenced in a study of cytomegalovirus exposure and HLA in healthy donors. With 60 Vbeta and 13 Jbeta primers, the PCR was carried out. The protocol was immunoSEQ multiplex PCR, while the TCRdb copy is restricted to in-frame clones and leaves out a portion. The sample shows about 140,000 clones, over 75% of them seen only once. The sequenced material came from PBMCs. These receptors all stem from a female donor in good health and CMV-seronegative.

A single count supports this clone. The chain links TRBV5-4 to TRBJ1-1; tentatively, D is TRBD1 (6 bases). The CDR3 loop spans 14 amino acids. The germline V gene has CDR1 SGHNT and CDR2 YYREEE (reference sequence). V was clipped by 4 bases and J by 0 bases, with 10 bases between them. This CDR3 reads CASSVQGVNTEAFF. CDR3 nucleotide sequence: TGTGCCAGCAGCGTACAGGGTGTGAACACTGAAGCTTTCTTT.

CDR3 protein: CAWSVAVLTGGYTF. CDR3 nucleotide sequence: TGTGCCTGGAGTGTGGCGGTATTAACAGGTGGCTACACCTTC. V gene TRBV30 combines with J gene TRBJ1-2; a weak D match, TRBD1 (5 bases). The CDR3 sequence is 14 residues long. The V gene lost 0 bases and the J gene lost 7 bases, with 15 bases spanning the gap. Per germline, CDR1 GTSNPN and CDR2 SVGIG (reference sequence).

The chain carries TRBV28 and TRBJ2-7, with 10 bases lining up with TRBD2. The germline V gene has CDR1 MDHEN and CDR2 SYDVKM. After removal of 4 bases from V and 3 bases from J, the junction contained 6 bases not matched to a gene. The CDR3 is made up of 15 amino acids. The CDR3 sequence: CASSSDPSGSYEQYF. The CDR3 DNA reads TGTGCCAGCAGTTCGGATCCTAGCGGGAGCTACGAGCAGTACTTC.

V usage is TRBV7-9 and J usage is TRBJ2-7; D gene ambiguous. V was trimmed by 5 bases and J by 3 bases, leaving 11 bases between them. Per the germline V gene, CDR1 is SEHNR and CDR2 is FQNEAQ (reference sequence). The CDR3 length is 13 residues. CDR3 amino acids: CASSPSADYEQYF. The CDR3, as DNA: TGTGCCAGCAGCCCCTCGGCGGACTACGAGCAGTACTTC.

This chain connects TRBV6-5 to TRBJ2-5, with 11 bases fitting TRBD1. This CDR3 is 15 amino acids long. V was clipped by 5 bases and J by 4 bases; unmatched bases: 6. Looked up from germline, CDR1 is MNHEY and CDR2 is SVGAGI. This CDR3 is CASSPDRGLGETQYF. Written as DNA, the CDR3 is TGTGCCAGCAGTCCGGACAGGGGGCTTGGAGAGACCCAGTACTTC.

The chain employs TRBV7-9 and TRBJ2-7; D may be TRBD1 (6 bases). Germline assignment: CDR1 SEHNR and CDR2 FQNEAQ (reference sequence). The CDR3 is made up of 16 amino acids. The V and J ends lost 4 bases and 5 bases respectively, with 21 bases between them. The chain's CDR3 is CASSSTTGTKFHEQYF. In DNA, the CDR3 is TGTGCCAGCAGCTCGACCACCGGGACAAAGTTCCACGAGCAGTACTTC. Complete variable domain (other parts from reference TRBV7-9 and TRBJ2-7): DTGVSQNPRHKITKRGQNVTFRCDPISEHNRLYWYRQTLGQGPEFLTYFQNEAQLEKSRLLSDRFSAERPKGSFSTLEIQRTEQGDSAMYLCASSSTTGTKFHEQYFGPGTRLTVT.

A single count supports this clone. The rearrangement joins TRBV6-1 to TRBJ2-3; maybe TRBD2 (6 bases). CDR1 and CDR2 (germline): MNHNS, SASEGT. The length of the CDR3 is 15 residues. V lost 3 bases and J lost 0, with 10 bases in between. CDR3 nucleotides: TGTGCCAGCAGTGATCGGCTAGCGAGCACAGATACGCAGTATTTT. The encoded protein is CASSDRLASTDTQYF.

The rearrangement joins TRBV6-5 to TRBJ2-5; D is unclear. The CDR3 has 14 residues. V lost 0 bases to trimming and J lost 5 bases, with 10 bases between them. Germline CDR1 reads MNHEY; CDR2 reads SVGAGI. The CDR3 DNA reads TGTGCCAGCAGTTACTCAGGTCCGAGGGAGACCCAGTACTTC. It specifies CASSYSGPRETQYF.

The chain has TRBV28 and TRBJ2-6; the D gene is possibly TRBD2 (6 bases). V was pared by 3 bases and J by 2 bases, with 8 bases between. This CDR3 has 15 residues. CDR1 is MDHEN, CDR2 SYDVKM, per germline. CDR3 sequence: CASSFPGAGANVLTF. CDR3 bases: TGTGCCAGCAGTTTTCCGGGGGCTGGGGCCAACGTCCTGACTTTC.

This rearrangement joins TRBV2 to TRBJ2-5; 7 bases line up with TRBD1. Germline assignment: CDR1 SNHLY and CDR2 FYNNEI. The CDR3 loop spans 12 amino acids. V shed 7 bases and J 3 bases; nucleotides not matched to a gene: 2. Here the CDR3 reads CASKGTEETQYF. CDR3 nucleotides: TGTGCCAGCAAGGGGACAGAAGAGACCCAGTACTTC.

The rearrangement links TRBV6-1 to TRBJ2-1; a weak D match, TRBD2 (5 bases). There are 16 residues in the CDR3. Germline CDR1 MNHNS, CDR2 SASEGT. Trimming took 0 bases from V and 4 from J, leaving 13 bases between them. This CDR3 is CASSEARGPSYNEQFF. As DNA, the CDR3 is TGTGCCAGCAGTGAAGCAAGAGGGCCCTCTTACAATGAGCAGTTCTTC.

CDR3 in DNA: TGTGCCAGCAGCCCGTGGACAGGGGGAAACACTGAAGCTTTCTTT. Translated, it gives CASSPWTGGNTEAFF. The chain couples TRBV7-9 to TRBJ1-1; 10 bases map to TRBD1. Germline-derived CDR1 and CDR2 are SEHNR and FQNEAQ (reference sequence). The CDR3 consists of 15 residues. J lost 2 bases, V lost 5 bases, and 5 bases had no gene match.

The chain couples TRBV21-1 to TRBJ1-3. TRBV21-1 is reported as a pseudogene. The CDR3 contains 17 residues. The CDR3 DNA sequence: TGTGCCAGCAGTACGAGGAACCAACTGAGGTCTGGAAACACCATATATTTT. Amino acid sequence: CASSTRNQLRSGNTIYF.